What follows are 8 T cell receptor beta chains derived from one specimen sequenced in a study (dated by TCRdb to the mid-2010s). Library preparation employed RT-PCR. Reads for this sample came from an Illumina MiSeq. The public reads were run again by TCRdb, first through fastp at Q25 and then through MiXCR, and only productive beta chains were kept. For every CDR3 protein sequence, its rows merge into one entry that carries the most common genes and DNA. Present in this sample are about 680,000 distinct CDR3 sequences, 12% to 15% of which were seen just once. 3% to 4.5% of the sample goes to the ten largest clones. The sample consisted of memory CD4+ T cells from blood. The source of these receptors is a female donor in good health, serving as a healthy control.

At least ten counts were recorded for this clonotype. The V and J genes are TRBV10-3 and TRBJ2-2; either TRBD1 or TRBD2 may fit D (5 bases each). The CDR3 sequence is 16 residues long. Germline V gene lookup returns CDR1 ENHRY and CDR2 SYGVKD. Trimming took off 8 bases at V and 3 bases at J, with 19 bases between the two ends. The CDR3 DNA reads as TGTGCCATCCCTAGGGTGGGACCTTACGACACCGGGGAGCTGTTTTTT. Its translation: CAIPRVGPYDTGELFF.

The chain recombines TRBV12-1 with TRBJ2-1; TRBD1 is the table's D call and was not checked against the DNA. TRBV12-1 is given as a pseudogene. The CDR3 is made up of 19 amino acids. The CDR3 nucleotides are TGTGCCAGCAGCTACTCCGGGGGAGTAAGAAAGGAGATTAGCAATGAGCAGTTCTTC. It encodes CASSYSGGVRKEISNEQFF.

This clonotype was detected a few times. V usage is TRBV5-4 and J usage is TRBJ1-1; 9 nucleotides align to TRBD1. The CDR3 contains 17 residues. Germline loops: CDR1 SGHNT, CDR2 YYREEE (reference sequence). Losses at the gene ends were 4 bases for V and 4 bases for J; bases not matched to a gene: 14. The CDR3 here is CASSQTGGLARGTEAFF. The CDR3, as DNA: TGTGCCAGCAGCCAGACAGGGGGGCTCGCAAGGGGCACTGAAGCTTTCTTT. Full variable domain (rest looked up from reference TRBV5-4 and TRBJ1-1): ETGVTQSPTHLIKTRGQQVTLRCSSQSGHNTVSWYQQALGQGPQFIFQYYREEENGRGNFPPRFSGLQFPNYSSELNVNALELDDSALYLCASSQTGGLARGTEAFFGQGTRLTVV.

Ten or more counts support this clonotype. CDR3 in amino acids: CATSDTNKITDTQYF. In DNA form, the CDR3 reads TGTGCCACCAGTGATACCAATAAGATCACAGATACGCAGTATTTT. The rearrangement uses TRBV24-1 and TRBJ2-3; unclear D gene. V was clipped by 3 bases and J by 2 bases, with 11 bases between them. This CDR3 has 15 residues. Per the germline V gene, CDR1 is KGHDR and CDR2 is SFDVKD.

This clonotype has at least ten counts. This chain joins TRBV4-3 and TRBJ1-4; 7 bases are shared with TRBD1. Trimming at V came to 0 bases and at J to 4 bases, leaving 5 bases not matched to a gene. Germline lookup yields CDR1 LGHNA and CDR2 YSLEER. This CDR3 has 16 residues. The CDR3 is CASSQDWGQLNEKLFF. The CDR3, as DNA: TGCGCCAGCAGCCAAGATTGGGGACAGCTTAATGAAAAACTGTTTTTT.

This clonotype turned up a few times. The chain joins TRBV20-1 to TRBJ2-5; 7 bases are shared with TRBD1. CDR1 and CDR2 (germline): DFQATT, SNEGSKA (reference sequence). The length of the CDR3 is 13 residues. The trim removed 4 bases at V and 3 bases at J, leaving 5 bases unmatched. CDR3 sequence (DNA): TGCAGTGCTACAACAGGGGCGAAAGAGACCCAGTACTTC. This codes for CSATTGAKETQYF.

This rearrangement joins TRBV18 to TRBJ1-6; 9 bases are shared with TRBD1. The CDR3 sequence is 16 residues long. J gave up 7 bases and V 6 bases, and 10 bases lay outside the gene matches. Germline V gene data show CDR1 as KGHSH and CDR2 as LQKENI. In DNA, the CDR3 is TGTGCCAGCTCCCCGGCGTTAGGACAGGGGAATTCACCCCTCCACTTT. It specifies CASSPALGQGNSPLHF.

This chain connects TRBV5-1 to TRBJ2-5; D perhaps matches TRBD2 (6 bases). Trimming cost V 3 bases and J 6 bases, with 15 bases left between them. The CDR3 extends over 14 amino acids. Germline V CDR1 and CDR2: SGHRS, YFSETQ. The CDR3 sequence is CASSWGEARQTQYF. CDR3 nucleotides: TGCGCCAGCAGCTGGGGGGAGGCTCGTCAGACCCAGTACTTC.